This T cell receptor (beta chain) was profiled in a study of T cells in Graves' hyperthyroidism and ophthalmopathy. Source material for PBMCs was roughly 10 ml fresh peripheral blood. The TCR beta CDR3 regions underwent amplification using RNA transcripts as the source. The primer set for the first-round RT-PCR of the TCR CDR3 was HTBI. Using its own MiXCR run on the multiplex PCR reads, TCRdb lists one record per CDR3 protein. The sample contains under 350,000 distinct CDR3 sequences, 12% to 15% of which appear only once. In germline, CDR1 is MGHRA, CDR2 YSYEKL. The V gene lost 1 base and the J gene lost 4 bases, with 16 bases spanning the gap. This CDR3 is 16 amino acids long. This clonotype was seen more than once but under ten times.

The rearrangement links TRBV4-1 to TRBJ1-2; tentative D call: TRBD1 (6 bases). The sequenced material came from blood. This TCR came from a woman aged 40 to 55 with Graves' hyperthyroidism. Written as DNA, the CDR3 is TGCGCCAGCAGCCAAGTAACAGGGTCTACTCTCTATGGCTACACCTTC. Its translation: CASSQVTGSTLYGYTF.